The 16 T cell receptor beta chains below come from one sample, sequenced in a study of cytomegalovirus exposure and HLA in healthy donors (TCRdb year 2017). The library was produced with the immunoSEQ multiplex PCR assay. For the multiplex PCR, a mixture combining 60 forward primers for TCR Vbeta segments and 13 reverse primers for TCR Jbeta segments was used. TCRdb mirrors the immuneACCESS table, restricted to in-frame sequences. Some clones are absent from its copies; in checked studies, under half trace to an unresolved V gene, and the reason for the others is unknown. The sample data list approximately 160,000 clones, and approximately 67% of these were observed just once. The ten largest clonotypes hold 4.5% of the sample. Specimen: PBMCs. The receptors here all came from a woman in her late teens or twenties in good health and CMV-seropositive.

The chain joins TRBV6-5 to TRBJ1-2, with 8 bases lining up with TRBD1. The CDR3 extends over 14 amino acids. Trimming at V came to 6 bases and at J to 8 bases, leaving 11 bases not matched to a gene. Germline loops: CDR1 MNHEY, CDR2 SVGAGI. The CDR3 DNA is TGTGCCAGCAGCAACCCCGGACAGGGAGGAGGCTACACCTTC. Its translation: CASSNPGQGGGYTF.

This clone was picked up one time. The chain carries TRBV2 and TRBJ2-7; D not resolved. The V gene lost 11 bases and the J gene lost 3 bases, with 8 bases spanning the gap. From germline, CDR1 is SNHLY and CDR2 FYNNEI. The CDR3 consists of 10 residues. The CDR3 region is CASSRYEQYF. The CDR3 nucleotides are TGTGCCTCCTCGCGCTACGAGCAGTACTTC.

This clone was picked up a small number of times. The chain links TRBV10-2 to TRBJ2-7; 9 nucleotides match TRBD1. Germline trimming cut 3 bases from V and 3 bases from J; bases unmatched to any gene: 3. Germline CDR1 is WSHSY and CDR2 is SAAADI. This CDR3 is built from 14 residues. CDR3 in amino acids: CASSDPDRGYEQYF. CDR3 nucleotides: TGCGCCAGCAGTGACCCGGACAGGGGCTACGAGCAGTACTTC.

Regarding this clone: One junction end does not reproduce the germline sequence, and a read error may be involved. Other nucleotide sequences from this sample produce the same CDR3. This chain joins TRBV30 and TRBJ1-2; 7 bases are a match to TRBD1. CDR3 length: 14 residues. The germline gives CDR1 GTSNPN, CDR2 SVGIG (reference sequence). The CDR3 sequence is CAWEPGQLNYGYTF. DNA for the CDR3: TGTGCCTGGGAGCCGGGACAGCTAAACTACGGCTACACCTTC.

The rearrangement joins TRBV29-1 to TRBJ2-3; TRBD2 matches 10 bases. The germline V gene has CDR1 SQVTM and CDR2 ANQGSEA. The CDR3 contains 15 residues. V shed 4 bases and J 0 bases; nucleotides not matched to a gene: 4. The CDR3 nucleotides read TGCAGCGTTGCCCGGACTAGCGGAAGCACAGATACGCAGTATTTT. Translated, it gives CSVARTSGSTDTQYF.

The chain joins TRBV5-1 to TRBJ1-2; TRBD1 might be the D (6 bases). CDR1 and CDR2 (germline): SGHRS, YFSETQ. Trimming took off 2 bases at V and 4 bases at J, with 12 bases between the two ends. This CDR3 has 14 residues. The CDR3 DNA is TGCGCCAGCAGCTTTTTTGGGGGCGCCTATGGCTACACCTTC. It is translated as CASSFFGGAYGYTF. Full variable domain (outside the CDR3, taken from reference TRBV5-1 and TRBJ1-2): KAGVTQTPRYLIKTRGQQVTLSCSPISGHRSVSWYQQTPGQGLQFLFEYFSETQRNKGNFPGRFSGRQFSNSRSEMNVSTLELGDSALYLCASSFFGGAYGYTFGSGTRLTVV.

This clone occurred once. V is TRBV28 and J is TRBJ1-2; unclear D gene. The germline V gene encodes CDR1 MDHEN and CDR2 SYDVKM. Trimming took off 3 bases at V and 5 bases at J, with 19 bases between the two ends. This CDR3 has 16 residues. The CDR3: CASSFTPDGAGYGYTF. In DNA, the CDR3 is TGTGCCAGCAGTTTTACCCCGGACGGCGCGGGGTATGGCTACACCTTC.

The chain is built from TRBV1 and TRBJ1-3. TRBV1 is recorded as a pseudogene. The CDR3 has 15 amino acids. CDR3 in DNA: TGCACCAGCAGCCAAGATCGAGAGGCTAGAAACACCATATATTTT. Translation gives CTSSQDREARNTIYF.

The V gene is TRBV6-5, the J gene TRBJ1-1; no clear D gene. Germline CDR1 MNHEY, CDR2 SVGAGI. V lost 6 bases and J 4 bases, leaving 12 bases between the germline ends. The CDR3 covers 13 residues. For the CDR3, the DNA is TGTGCCAGCAGACCCCCCGAGGTCACTGAAGCTTTCTTT. Translation gives CASRPPEVTEAFF.

The J gene is TRBJ2-7, the V gene TRBV11-2; D perhaps matches TRBD2 (6 bases). The germline V gene encodes CDR1 SGHAT and CDR2 FQNNGV. The CDR3 is made up of 12 amino acids. The V gene lost 10 bases and the J gene lost 4 bases, with 14 bases spanning the gap. In nucleotides, the CDR3 is TGTGCCACCGGACTACGGGAGTACGAGCAGTACTTC. This sequence encodes CATGLREYEQYF. Full variable domain (rest looked up from reference TRBV11-2 and TRBJ2-7): EAGVAQSPRYKIIEKRQSVAFWCNPISGHATLYWYQQILGQGPKLLIQFQNNGVVDDSQLPKDRFSAERLKGVDSTLKIQPAKLEDSAVYLCATGLREYEQYFGPGTRLTVT.

This CDR3 reads CASSFQTEAFF. The DNA of the CDR3 is TGTGCCAGCAGCTTCCAGACTGAAGCTTTCTTT. This chain uses TRBV7-9 with TRBJ1-1; unclear D gene. The CDR3 runs to 11 residues. In germline, CDR1 is SEHNR, CDR2 FQNEAQ (reference sequence). V lost 3 bases and J 5 bases, leaving 4 bases between the germline ends.

The chain has TRBV6-1 and TRBJ1-5; D may be TRBD1 (6 bases). This CDR3 has 13 amino acids. The V end lost 5 bases, the J end lost 6 bases, and 11 bases lay between the germline ends. Germline assignment: CDR1 MNHNS and CDR2 SASEGT. CDR3 coding DNA: TGTGCCAGCAGTCCCCAGGGGAGTCAGCCCCAGCATTTT. This sequence encodes CASSPQGSQPQHF.

This clone was counted once. The chain couples TRBV5-1 to TRBJ1-2; 7 nucleotides line up with TRBD1. Losses at the gene ends were 4 bases for V and 1 base for J; bases not matched to a gene: 4. The CDR3 totals 14 residues. Germline assignment: CDR1 SGHRS and CDR2 YFSETQ. The CDR3 sequence: CASSPGTDNYGYTF. CDR3 DNA: TGCGCCAGCAGCCCGGGGACAGATAACTATGGCTACACCTTC.

The rearrangement joins TRBV6-5 to TRBJ2-5, with 13 bases aligning to TRBD2. The J call may be incorrect, as the DNA end agrees better with TRBJ2-7. Germline CDR1 is MNHEY and CDR2 is SVGAGI. This CDR3 comprises 15 residues. The CDR3: CASSYPGTSGVEQYF. DNA of the CDR3: TGTGCCAGCAGTTACCCGGGGACTAGCGGGGTCGAGCAGTACTTC.

The chain has TRBV7-2 and TRBJ2-5; possible D gene TRBD2, 5 bases. The CDR3 spans 17 residues. Trimming stripped 0 bases from V and 1 base from J, with 15 bases between. CDR1 is SGHTA, CDR2 FQGNSA, per germline. The CDR3 loop reads CASSLARQRRSQETQYF. CDR3 DNA: TGTGCCAGCAGCTTAGCACGCCAGCGGAGAAGCCAAGAGACCCAGTACTTC.

This clone was picked up a small number of times. The rearrangement joins TRBV4-2 to TRBJ1-2, with D tentatively TRBD1 (6 bases). Looked up from germline, CDR1 is LGHNA and CDR2 is YNFKEQ. The CDR3 is 15 residues long. Trimming shortened V by 0 bases and J by 8 bases, and 16 bases separated the two germline ends. The CDR3 loop reads CASSQDATGETGYTF. For the CDR3, the DNA is TGTGCCAGCAGCCAAGATGCGACAGGAGAAACAGGCTACACCTTC.